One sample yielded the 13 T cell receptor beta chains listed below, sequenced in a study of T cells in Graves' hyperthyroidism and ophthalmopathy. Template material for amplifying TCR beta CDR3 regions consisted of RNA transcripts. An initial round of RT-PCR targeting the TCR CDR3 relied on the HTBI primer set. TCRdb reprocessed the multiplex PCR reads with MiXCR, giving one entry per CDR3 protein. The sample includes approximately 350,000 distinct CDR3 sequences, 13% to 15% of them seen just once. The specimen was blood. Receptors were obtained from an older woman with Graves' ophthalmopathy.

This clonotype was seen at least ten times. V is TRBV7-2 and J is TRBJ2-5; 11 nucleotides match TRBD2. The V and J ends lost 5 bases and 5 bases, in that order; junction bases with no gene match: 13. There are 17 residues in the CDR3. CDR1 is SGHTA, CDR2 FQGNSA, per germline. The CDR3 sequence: CASSHGLAGGLGETQYF. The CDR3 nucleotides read TGTGCCAGCAGCCACGGGCTAGCGGGAGGCCTTGGGGAGACCCAGTACTTC.

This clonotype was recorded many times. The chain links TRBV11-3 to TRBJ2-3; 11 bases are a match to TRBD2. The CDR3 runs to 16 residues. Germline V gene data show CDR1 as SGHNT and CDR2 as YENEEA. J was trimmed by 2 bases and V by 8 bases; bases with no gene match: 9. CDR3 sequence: CASSGGTSGPTDTQYF. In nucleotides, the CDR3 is TGTGCCAGCTCAGGCGGGACTAGCGGCCCCACAGATACGCAGTATTTT.

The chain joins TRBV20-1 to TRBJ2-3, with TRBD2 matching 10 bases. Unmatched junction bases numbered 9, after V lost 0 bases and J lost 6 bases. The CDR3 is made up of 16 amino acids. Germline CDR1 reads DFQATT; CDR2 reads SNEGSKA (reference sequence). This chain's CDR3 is CSARDPAGGFLDTQYF. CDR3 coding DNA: TGCAGTGCTAGAGATCCAGCGGGAGGGTTTTTGGATACGCAGTATTTT.

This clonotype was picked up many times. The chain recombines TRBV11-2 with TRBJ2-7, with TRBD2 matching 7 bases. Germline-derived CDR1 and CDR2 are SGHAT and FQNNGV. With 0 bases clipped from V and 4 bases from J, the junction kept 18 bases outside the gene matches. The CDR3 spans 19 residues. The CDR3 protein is CASSLDGGGPRRPTYEQYF. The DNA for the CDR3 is TGTGCCAGCAGCTTAGATGGGGGAGGGCCTCGGCGCCCTACTTACGAGCAGTACTTC.

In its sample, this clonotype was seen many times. This chain's CDR3 is CAISDTMGSYNEQFF. Written as DNA, the CDR3 is TGTGCCATCAGTGACACGATGGGCTCCTACAATGAGCAGTTCTTC. This chain joins TRBV10-3 and TRBJ2-1; no clear D. The CDR3 totals 15 residues. The germline gives CDR1 ENHRY, CDR2 SYGVKD. V shed 3 bases and J shed 0 bases, with 9 bases lying between them.

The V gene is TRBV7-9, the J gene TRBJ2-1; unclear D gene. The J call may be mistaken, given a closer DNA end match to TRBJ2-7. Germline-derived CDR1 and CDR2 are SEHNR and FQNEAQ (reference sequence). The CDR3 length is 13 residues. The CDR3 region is CASSRSSYNEQYF. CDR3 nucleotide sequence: TGTGCCAGCAGTCGGAGCTCCTACAATGAGCAGTACTTC.

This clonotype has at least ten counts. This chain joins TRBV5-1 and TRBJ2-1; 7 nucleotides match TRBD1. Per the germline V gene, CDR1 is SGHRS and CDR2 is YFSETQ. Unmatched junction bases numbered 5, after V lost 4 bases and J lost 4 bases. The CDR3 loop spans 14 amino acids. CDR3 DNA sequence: TGCGCCAGCAGCACGGGACAGCTGTACAATGAGCAGTTCTTC. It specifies CASSTGQLYNEQFF.

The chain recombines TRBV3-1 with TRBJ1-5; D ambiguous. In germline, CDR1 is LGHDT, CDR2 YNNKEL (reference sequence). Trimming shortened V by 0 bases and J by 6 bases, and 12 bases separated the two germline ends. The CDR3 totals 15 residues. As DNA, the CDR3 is TGTGCCAGCAGCCAAGATAGTAGTGCTGGTCAGCCCCAGCATTTT. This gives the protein CASSQDSSAGQPQHF.

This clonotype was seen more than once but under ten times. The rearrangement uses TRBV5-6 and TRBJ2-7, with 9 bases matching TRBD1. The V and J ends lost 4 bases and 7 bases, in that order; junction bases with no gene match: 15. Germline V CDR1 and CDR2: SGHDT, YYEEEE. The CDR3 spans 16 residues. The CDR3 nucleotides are TGTGCCAGCAGCAAGAGCCGGGACAGGGCGCCCTTTGAGCAGTACTTC. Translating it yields CASSKSRDRAPFEQYF.

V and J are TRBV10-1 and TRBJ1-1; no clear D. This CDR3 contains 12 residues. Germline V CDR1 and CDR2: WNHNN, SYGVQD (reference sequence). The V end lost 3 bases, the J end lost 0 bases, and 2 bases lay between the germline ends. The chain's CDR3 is CASSDLNTEAFF. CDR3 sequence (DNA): TGCGCCAGCAGTGATTTGAACACTGAAGCTTTCTTT.

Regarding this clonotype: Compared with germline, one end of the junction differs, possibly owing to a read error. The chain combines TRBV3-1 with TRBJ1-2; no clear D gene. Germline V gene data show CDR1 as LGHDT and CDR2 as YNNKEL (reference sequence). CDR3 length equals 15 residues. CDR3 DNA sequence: TGTGCCAGCAGACAAGGTCCTGGGGAGAGGTATGGCTACACCTTC. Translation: CASRQGPGERYGYTF.

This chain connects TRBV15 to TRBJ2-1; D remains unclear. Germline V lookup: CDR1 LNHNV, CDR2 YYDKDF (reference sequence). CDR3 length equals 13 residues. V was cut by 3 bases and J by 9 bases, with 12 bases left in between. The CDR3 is CATSSLRSSEQFF. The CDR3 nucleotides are TGTGCCACCAGCAGCCTGCGTTCCAGTGAGCAGTTCTTC.

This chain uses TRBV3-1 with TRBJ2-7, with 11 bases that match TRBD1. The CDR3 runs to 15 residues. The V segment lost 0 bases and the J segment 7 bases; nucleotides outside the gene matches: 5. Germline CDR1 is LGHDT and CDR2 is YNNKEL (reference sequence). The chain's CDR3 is CASSQEGQGAREQYF. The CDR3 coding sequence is TGTGCCAGCAGCCAAGAAGGACAGGGGGCTAGGGAGCAGTACTTC.